This T cell receptor (beta chain) appears in the sequencing data of a study of CD8+CD57+ T cells in acquired aplastic anemia. Background on the study: Sorted CD4+ and CD8+ cell DNA averaged around 3 ug. Points from the study as a whole: Some 31 shared CD8+ CDR3s appeared highly expressed within patients' immunodominant clones.

All patients picked for sequencing had shown, by flow cytometry, an expansion of CD8+CD57+ cells. Every one of the patients had aplastic anemia (severe, acquired). Patients were therapy-naive when their blood was sampled. In the case of this clonotype: Antigen specificity is unknown.

CDR3 length: 11 residues. V shed 10 bases and J shed 10 bases, with 11 bases lying between them. The V gene's germline CDR1 is LNHDA and CDR2 SQIVND (reference sequence). Genomic DNA was employed as the template in profiling TCR beta VDJ and CDR3. TCRdb independently ran MiXCR on the reads; one entry per CDR3 protein. The table includes about 40,000 distinct CDR3 sequences, under 80% detected once. Sequences were obtained from sorted CD4+, CD8+, or CD8+CD57+ T cells (not recorded which) from PBMCs. The receptor comes from a human donor with aplastic anemia. The chain couples TRBV19 to TRBJ1-6; D might be TRBD1 (5 bases). The CDR3 reads CATSQDSPLHF. The DNA of the CDR3 is TGTGCCACTTCACAGGACTCACCCCTCCACTTT.